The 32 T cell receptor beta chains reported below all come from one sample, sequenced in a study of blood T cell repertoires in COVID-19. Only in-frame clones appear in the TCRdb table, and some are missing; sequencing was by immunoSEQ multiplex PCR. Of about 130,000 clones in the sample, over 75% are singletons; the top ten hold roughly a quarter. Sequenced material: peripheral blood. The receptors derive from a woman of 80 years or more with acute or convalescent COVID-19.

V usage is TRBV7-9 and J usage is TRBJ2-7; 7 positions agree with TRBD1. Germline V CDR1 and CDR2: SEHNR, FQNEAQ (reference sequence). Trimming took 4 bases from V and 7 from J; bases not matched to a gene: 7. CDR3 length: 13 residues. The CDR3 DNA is TGTGCCAGCAGCTGGACAGGTATCGAAGAGCAGTACTTC. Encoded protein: CASSWTGIEEQYF.

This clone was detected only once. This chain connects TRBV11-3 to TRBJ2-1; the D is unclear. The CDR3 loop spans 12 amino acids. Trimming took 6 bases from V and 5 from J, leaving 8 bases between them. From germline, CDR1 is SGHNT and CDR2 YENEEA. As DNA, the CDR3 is TGTGCCAGCAGTCGTACAAACAATGAGCAGTTCTTC. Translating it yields CASSRTNNEQFF.

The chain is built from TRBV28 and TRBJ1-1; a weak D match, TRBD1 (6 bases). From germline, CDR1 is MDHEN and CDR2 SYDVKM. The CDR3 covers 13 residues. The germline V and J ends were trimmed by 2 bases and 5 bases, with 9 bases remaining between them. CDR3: CASSLKGGTEAFF. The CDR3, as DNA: TGTGCCAGCAGTTTAAAAGGGGGAACTGAAGCTTTCTTT.

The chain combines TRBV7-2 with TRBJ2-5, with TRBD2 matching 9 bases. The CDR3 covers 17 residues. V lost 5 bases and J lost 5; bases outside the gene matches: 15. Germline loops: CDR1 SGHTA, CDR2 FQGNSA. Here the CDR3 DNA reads TGTGCCAGCAGCGCGAATTCACCGGGACTAGCCGCGGAGACCCAGTACTTC. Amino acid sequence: CASSANSPGLAAETQYF.

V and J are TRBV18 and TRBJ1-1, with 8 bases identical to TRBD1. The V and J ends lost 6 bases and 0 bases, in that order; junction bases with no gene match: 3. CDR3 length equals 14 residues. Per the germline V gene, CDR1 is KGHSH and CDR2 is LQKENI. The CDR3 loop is CASSRTGMNTEAFF. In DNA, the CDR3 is TGTGCCAGCTCCAGGACAGGGATGAACACTGAAGCTTTCTTT.

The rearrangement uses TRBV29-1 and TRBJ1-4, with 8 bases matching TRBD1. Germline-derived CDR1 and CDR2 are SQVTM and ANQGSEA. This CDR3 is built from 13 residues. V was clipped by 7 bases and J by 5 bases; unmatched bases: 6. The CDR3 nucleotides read TGCAGCGCCGGACAGGGTAGAAATGAAAAACTGTTTTTT. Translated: CSAGQGRNEKLFF.

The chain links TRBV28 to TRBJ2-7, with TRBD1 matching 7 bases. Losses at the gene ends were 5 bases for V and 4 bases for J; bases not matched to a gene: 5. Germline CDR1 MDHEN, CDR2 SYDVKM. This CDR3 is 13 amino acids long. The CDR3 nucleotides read TGTGCCAGCAGTCCCCAGGGGGTATACGAGCAGTACGTC. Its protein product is CASSPQGVYEQYV.

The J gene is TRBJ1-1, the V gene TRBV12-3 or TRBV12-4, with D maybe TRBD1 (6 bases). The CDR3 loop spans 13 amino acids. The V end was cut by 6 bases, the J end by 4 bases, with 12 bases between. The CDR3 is CASRSGGATEAFF. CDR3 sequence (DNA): TGTGCCAGCAGGTCTGGGGGGGCCACTGAAGCTTTCTTT.

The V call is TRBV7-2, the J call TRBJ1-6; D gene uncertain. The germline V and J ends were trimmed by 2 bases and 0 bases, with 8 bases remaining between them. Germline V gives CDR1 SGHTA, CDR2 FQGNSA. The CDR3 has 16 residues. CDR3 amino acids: CASSLLARSYNSPLHF. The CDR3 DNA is TGTGCCAGCAGCTTATTAGCGCGCTCCTATAATTCACCCCTCCACTTT.

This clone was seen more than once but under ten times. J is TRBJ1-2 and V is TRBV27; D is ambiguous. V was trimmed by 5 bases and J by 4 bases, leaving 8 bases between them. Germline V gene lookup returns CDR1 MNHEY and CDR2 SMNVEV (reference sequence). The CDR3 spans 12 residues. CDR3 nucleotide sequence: TGTGCCAGCAGTCGGGATCTCTATGGCTACACCTTC. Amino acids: CASSRDLYGYTF.

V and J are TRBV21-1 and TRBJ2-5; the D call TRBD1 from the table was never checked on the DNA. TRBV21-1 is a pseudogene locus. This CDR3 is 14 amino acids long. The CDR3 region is CASSVYRESETQYF. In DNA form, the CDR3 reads TGTGCCAGCAGCGTATACAGGGAGTCAGAGACCCAGTACTTC.

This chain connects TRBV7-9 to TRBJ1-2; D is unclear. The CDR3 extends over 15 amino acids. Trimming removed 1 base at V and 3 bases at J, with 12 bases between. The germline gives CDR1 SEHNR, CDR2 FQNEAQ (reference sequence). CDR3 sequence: CASSLVVGGYYGYTF. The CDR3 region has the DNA TGTGCCAGCAGCTTAGTGGTGGGAGGATACTATGGCTACACCTTC.

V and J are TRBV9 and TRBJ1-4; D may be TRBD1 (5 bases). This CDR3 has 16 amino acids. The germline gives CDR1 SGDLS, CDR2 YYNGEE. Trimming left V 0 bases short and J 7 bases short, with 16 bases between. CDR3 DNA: TGTGCCAGCAGCGTAGATCCCCGGGGGGTTGGTGAAAAACTGTTTTTT. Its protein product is CASSVDPRGVGEKLFF.

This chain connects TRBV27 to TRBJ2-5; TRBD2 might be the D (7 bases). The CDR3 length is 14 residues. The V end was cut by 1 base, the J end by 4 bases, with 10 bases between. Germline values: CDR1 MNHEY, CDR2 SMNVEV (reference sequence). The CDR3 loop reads CASSLWGGLETQYF. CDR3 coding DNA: TGTGCCAGCAGTTTATGGGGGGGGCTAGAGACCCAGTACTTC.

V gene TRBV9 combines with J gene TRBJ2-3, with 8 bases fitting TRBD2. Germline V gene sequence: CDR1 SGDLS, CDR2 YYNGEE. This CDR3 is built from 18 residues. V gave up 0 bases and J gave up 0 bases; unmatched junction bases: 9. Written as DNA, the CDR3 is TGTGCCAGCAGCGTAGGACCGGGGGGACTAGTTAGCACAGATACGCAGTATTTT. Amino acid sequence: CASSVGPGGLVSTDTQYF.

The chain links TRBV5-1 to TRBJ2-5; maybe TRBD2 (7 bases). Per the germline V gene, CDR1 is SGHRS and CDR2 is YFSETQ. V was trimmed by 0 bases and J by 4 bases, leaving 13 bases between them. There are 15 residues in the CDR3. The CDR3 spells CASSLGRAGAETQYF. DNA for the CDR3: TGCGCCAGCAGCTTGGGACGGGCGGGGGCAGAGACCCAGTACTTC.

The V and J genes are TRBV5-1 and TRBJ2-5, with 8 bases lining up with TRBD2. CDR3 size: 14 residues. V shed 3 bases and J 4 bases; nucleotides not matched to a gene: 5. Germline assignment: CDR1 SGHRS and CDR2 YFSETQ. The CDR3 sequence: CASSSGLAAETQYF. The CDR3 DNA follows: TGCGCCAGCAGCTCCGGACTAGCCGCAGAGACCCAGTACTTC.

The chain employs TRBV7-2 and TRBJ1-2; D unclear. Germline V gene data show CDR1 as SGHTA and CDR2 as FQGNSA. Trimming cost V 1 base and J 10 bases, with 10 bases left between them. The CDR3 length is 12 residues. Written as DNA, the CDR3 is TGTGCCAGCAGCTTAGGGGCGGGTTCCTACACCTTC. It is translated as CASSLGAGSYTF.

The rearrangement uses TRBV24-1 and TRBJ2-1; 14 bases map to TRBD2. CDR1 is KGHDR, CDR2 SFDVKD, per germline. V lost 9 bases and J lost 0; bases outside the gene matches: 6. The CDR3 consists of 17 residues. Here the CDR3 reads CATSGLAGGSSYNEQFF. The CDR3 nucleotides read TGTGCCACCTCAGGACTAGCGGGGGGCAGCTCCTACAATGAGCAGTTCTTC.

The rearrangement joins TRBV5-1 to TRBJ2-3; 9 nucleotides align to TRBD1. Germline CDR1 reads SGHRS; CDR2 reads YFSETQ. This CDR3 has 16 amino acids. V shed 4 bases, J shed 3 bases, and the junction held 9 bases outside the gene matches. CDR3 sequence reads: CASSTQGALDTDTQYF. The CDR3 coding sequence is TGCGCCAGCAGCACACAGGGGGCGCTTGATACAGATACGCAGTATTTT.

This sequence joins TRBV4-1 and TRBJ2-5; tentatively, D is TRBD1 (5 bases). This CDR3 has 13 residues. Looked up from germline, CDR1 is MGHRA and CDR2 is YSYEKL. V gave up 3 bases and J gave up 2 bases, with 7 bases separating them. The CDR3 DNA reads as TGCGCCAGCAGCCAGACAGCACAAGAGACCCAGTACTTC. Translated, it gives CASSQTAQETQYF.

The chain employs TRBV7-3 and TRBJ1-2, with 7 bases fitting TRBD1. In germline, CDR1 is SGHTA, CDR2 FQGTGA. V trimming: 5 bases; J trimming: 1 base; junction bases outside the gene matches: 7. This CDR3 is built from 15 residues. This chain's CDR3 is CASSPSGTVNYGYTF. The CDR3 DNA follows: TGTGCCAGCAGCCCTTCCGGGACAGTTAACTATGGCTACACCTTC.

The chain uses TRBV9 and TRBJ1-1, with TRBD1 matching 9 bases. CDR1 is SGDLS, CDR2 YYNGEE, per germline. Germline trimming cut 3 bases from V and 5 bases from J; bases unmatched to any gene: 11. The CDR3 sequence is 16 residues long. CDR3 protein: CASSGLGTGLGTEAFF. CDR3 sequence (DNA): TGTGCCAGCAGCGGACTGGGGACAGGGTTGGGTACTGAAGCTTTCTTT.

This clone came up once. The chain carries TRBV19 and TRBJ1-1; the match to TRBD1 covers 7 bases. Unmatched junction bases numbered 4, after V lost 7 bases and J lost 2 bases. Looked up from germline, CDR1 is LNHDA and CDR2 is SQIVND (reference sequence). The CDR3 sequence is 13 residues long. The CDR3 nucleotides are TGTGCCAGTACCAGGGGGGCTAACACTGAAGCTTTCTTT. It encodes CASTRGANTEAFF.

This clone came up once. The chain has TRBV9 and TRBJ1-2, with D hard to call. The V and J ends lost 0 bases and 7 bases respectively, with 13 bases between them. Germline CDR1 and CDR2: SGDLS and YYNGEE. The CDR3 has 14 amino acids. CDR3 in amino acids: CASSVAGASGGYTF. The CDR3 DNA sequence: TGTGCCAGCAGCGTAGCGGGAGCCTCGGGTGGCTACACCTTC.

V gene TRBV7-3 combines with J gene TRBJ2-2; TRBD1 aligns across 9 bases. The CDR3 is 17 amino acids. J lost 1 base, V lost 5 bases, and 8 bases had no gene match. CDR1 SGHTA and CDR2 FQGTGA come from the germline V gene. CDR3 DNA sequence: TGTGCCAGCAGCCCCCGGATGGGACAGGGGAACACCGGGGAGCTGTTTTTT. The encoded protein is CASSPRMGQGNTGELFF.

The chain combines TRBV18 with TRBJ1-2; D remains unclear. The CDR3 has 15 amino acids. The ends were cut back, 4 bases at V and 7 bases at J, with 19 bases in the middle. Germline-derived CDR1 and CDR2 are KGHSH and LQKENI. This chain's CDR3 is CASSLSRQASGGYTF. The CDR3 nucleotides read TGTGCCAGCTCACTTTCGAGGCAAGCGAGCGGTGGCTACACCTTC. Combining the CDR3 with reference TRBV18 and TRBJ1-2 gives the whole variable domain NAGVMQNPRHLVRRRGQEARLRCSPMKGHSHVYWYRQLPEEGLKFMVYLQKENIIDESGMPKERFSAEFPKEGPSILRIQQVVRGDSAAYFCASSLSRQASGGYTFGSGTRLTVV.

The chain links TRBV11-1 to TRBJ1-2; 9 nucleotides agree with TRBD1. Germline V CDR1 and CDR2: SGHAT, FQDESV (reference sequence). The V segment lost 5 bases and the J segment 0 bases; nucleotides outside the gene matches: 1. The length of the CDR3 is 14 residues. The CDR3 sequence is CASSDRGSNYGYTF. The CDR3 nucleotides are TGTGCCAGCAGCGACAGGGGGTCTAACTATGGCTACACCTTC.

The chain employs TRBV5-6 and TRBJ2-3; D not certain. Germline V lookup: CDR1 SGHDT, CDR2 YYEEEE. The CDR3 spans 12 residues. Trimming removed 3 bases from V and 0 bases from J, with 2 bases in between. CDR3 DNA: TGTGCCAGCAGCTCTAGCACAGATACGCAGTATTTT. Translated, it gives CASSSSTDTQYF. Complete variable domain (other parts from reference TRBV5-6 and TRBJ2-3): DAGVTQSPTHLIKTRGQQVTLRCSPKSGHDTVSWYQQALGQGPQFIFQYYEEEERQRGNFPDRFSGHQFPNYSSELNVNALLLGDSALYLCASSSSTDTQYFGPGTRLTVL.

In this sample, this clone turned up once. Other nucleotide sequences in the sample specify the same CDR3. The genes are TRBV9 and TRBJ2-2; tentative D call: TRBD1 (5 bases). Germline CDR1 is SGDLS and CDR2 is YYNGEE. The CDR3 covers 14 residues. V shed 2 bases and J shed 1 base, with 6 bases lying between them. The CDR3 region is CASSVTGNTGELFF. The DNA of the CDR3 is TGTGCCAGCAGCGTCACAGGGAACACCGGGGAGCTGTTTTTT.

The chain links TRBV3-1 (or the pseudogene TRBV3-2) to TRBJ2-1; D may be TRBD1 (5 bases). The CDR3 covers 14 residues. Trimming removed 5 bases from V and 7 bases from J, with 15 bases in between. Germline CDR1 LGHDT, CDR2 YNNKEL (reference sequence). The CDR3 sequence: CASSFGAAENEQFF. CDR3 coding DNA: TGTGCCAGCAGCTTTGGGGCCGCTGAGAATGAGCAGTTCTTC.

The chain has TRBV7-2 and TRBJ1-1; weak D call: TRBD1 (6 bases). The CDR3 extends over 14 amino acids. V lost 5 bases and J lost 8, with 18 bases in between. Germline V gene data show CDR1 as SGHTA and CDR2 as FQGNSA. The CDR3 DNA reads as TGTGCCAGCAGCCCAGCCTACAGGGCCGGGGAAGCTTTCTTT. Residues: CASSPAYRAGEAFF.